Detailed here is one T cell receptor beta chain. The assay was immunoSEQ multiplex PCR, and TCRdb's table has in-frame clones only and misses some. The sample records about 79,000 clones, approximately 85% being singletons. This entry belongs to a study of OX40 agonist ivuxolimab in advanced cancers. Study background: Every patient in dose escalation had hepatocellular carcinoma, melanoma, renal cell or head and neck cancer.

This specimen was CD4+ or CD8+ T cells sorted from blood, taken in a trial of the OX40 agonist ivuxolimab. This TCR was sampled from an adult with an advanced solid tumor such as melanoma, head and neck, liver or kidney cancer.

CDR3 in DNA: TGTGCCAGCAGCTCCTTCTACGAGCAGTACTTC. This encodes CASSSFYEQYF. The rearrangement uses TRBV7-2 and TRBJ2-5; D is uncertain. Matching the DNA end better, TRBJ2-7 makes the J call doubtful. Per the germline V gene, CDR1 is SGHTA and CDR2 is FQGNSA. This CDR3 has 11 amino acids.